The clone carrying this TCR beta chain was seen more than once but under ten times. The data originate from a study of control samples from healthy donors and cancer patients. Only in-frame clones appear in the TCRdb table, and some are missing; sequencing was by immunoSEQ multiplex PCR. The table includes 100,000 to 150,000 clones, roughly 87% detected once. V was clipped by 6 bases and J by 3 bases, with 15 bases between them. Germline-derived CDR1 and CDR2 are MNHEY and SVGAGI. The CDR3 covers 14 residues. The sequenced sample was blood. The source is a man between 18 and 29 years old in good health. This sequence joins TRBV6-5 and TRBJ2-7; D gene unclear. CDR3 protein: CASSHRRHDYEQYF. CDR3 DNA: TGTGCCAGCAGCCATCGACGACATGACTACGAGCAGTACTTC.